This entry lists 20 T cell receptor beta chains sequenced from one sample in a study of vaccination effects on CD4 cells after COVID-19. Within the ViraFEST assay, antigen-specific CD4+ T cells underwent expansion with viral peptide pools prior to sequencing. Subsequent to a culture period of 10 to 11 days, CD4+ T cells were isolated. This individual contracted SARS-CoV-2 between March and December 2020, as verified by PCR. Participants were given two doses of BNT162b2 or mRNA-1273 vaccine. For these TCRs, the target antigens are not known. Only in-frame clones appear in the TCRdb table, and some are missing; sequencing was by immunoSEQ multiplex PCR. Of approximately 15,000 clones in the sample, 80% were seen once. The sequenced sample was CD4+ T cells from PBMCs cultured with SARS-CoV-2 spike peptides, obtained after COVID-19 vaccination. The receptors here all came from a human donor who had a prior SARS-CoV-2 infection.

V is TRBV11-3 and J is TRBJ2-3, with a possible D match to TRBD2 (6 bases). The CDR3 has 15 residues. Trimming left V 0 bases short and J 4 bases short, with 11 bases between. Germline V gene lookup returns CDR1 SGHNT and CDR2 YENEEA. CDR3 amino acids: CASSLERGSPDTQYF. In DNA form, the CDR3 reads TGTGCCAGCAGCTTAGAACGGGGGAGCCCAGATACGCAGTATTTT.

The gene calls are TRBV7-9 and TRBJ2-3, with 8 bases identical to TRBD2. The CDR3 has 16 amino acids. The germline V gene encodes CDR1 SEHNR and CDR2 FQNEAQ (reference sequence). V shed 5 bases and J 2 bases; nucleotides not matched to a gene: 9. Written as DNA, the CDR3 is TGTGCCAGCAGCCCTCAGGGCGGGAGGACCACAGATACGCAGTATTTT. Its translation: CASSPQGGRTTDTQYF.

This clone was observed once. The rearrangement joins TRBV27 to TRBJ1-4; D gene uncertain. Between the trimmed V and J ends, which lost 3 bases and 0 bases, there was a span of 5 bases. CDR1 is MNHEY and CDR2 is SMNVEV in the germline V gene (reference sequence). The CDR3 covers 14 residues. CDR3 sequence reads: CASSLWATNEKLFF. The CDR3 nucleotides are TGTGCCAGCAGTTTGTGGGCAACTAATGAAAAACTGTTTTTT.

The chain's CDR3 is CASSYVLPGLHGDYGYTF. The CDR3 DNA sequence: TGTGCCAGCAGCTACGTCCTACCGGGTCTCCACGGAGACTATGGCTACACCTTC. The chain has TRBV7-9 and TRBJ1-2; D is ambiguous. The length of the CDR3 is 18 residues. V dropped 4 bases and J dropped 3 bases, with 24 bases sitting between them. CDR1 is SEHNR and CDR2 is FQNEAQ in the germline V gene (reference sequence).

The chain carries TRBV5-6 and TRBJ2-6, with D maybe TRBD2 (6 bases). The CDR3 contains 15 residues. Germline CDR1 reads SGHDT; CDR2 reads YYEEEE. Between the trimmed V and J ends, which lost 2 bases and 0 bases, there was a span of 6 bases. CDR3 coding DNA: TGTGCCAGCAGCTTCGGGGGCTCTGGGGCCAACGTCCTGACTTTC. Its translation is CASSFGGSGANVLTF.

The V and J genes are TRBV6-2 or TRBV6-3 and TRBJ1-5; D unresolved. V lost 2 bases and J 2 bases, leaving 7 bases between the germline ends. The CDR3 runs 14 residues. Per germline, CDR1 MNHEY and CDR2 SVGEGT. The CDR3 region is CASSYRVGNQPQHF. CDR3 DNA: TGTGCCAGCAGTTACAGGGTCGGCAATCAGCCCCAGCATTTT.

The rearrangement uses TRBV7-3 and TRBJ1-1, with D perhaps matching TRBD1 (6 bases). This CDR3 is 15 amino acids long. Trimming took off 2 bases at V and 1 base at J, with 11 bases between the two ends. The germline V gene has CDR1 SGHTA and CDR2 FQGTGA. This chain's CDR3 is CASSLYGTKNTEAFF. The CDR3 coding sequence is TGTGCCAGCAGCTTATACGGGACAAAGAACACTGAAGCTTTCTTT. Full variable domain (rest looked up from reference TRBV7-3 and TRBJ1-1): GAGVSQTPSNKVTEKGKYVELRCDPISGHTALYWYRQSLGQGPEFLIYFQGTGAADDSGLPNDRFFAVRPEGSVSTLKIQRTERGDSAVYLCASSLYGTKNTEAFFGQGTRLTVV.

DNA of the CDR3: TGTGCCAGCAGCTTAGCTCAGTCCCAGTACTATGGCTACACCTTC. This gives the protein CASSLAQSQYYGYTF. The genes are TRBV7-2 and TRBJ1-2; D gene ambiguous. V was shortened by 0 bases and J by 3 bases, with 11 bases between the two germline ends. The CDR3 loop spans 15 amino acids. Germline V gives CDR1 SGHTA, CDR2 FQGNSA.

V usage is TRBV10-3 and J usage is TRBJ2-2, with 9 positions matching TRBD1. This CDR3 comprises 15 residues. Germline values: CDR1 ENHRY, CDR2 SYGVKD. With 6 bases clipped from V and 2 bases from J, the junction kept 4 bases outside the gene matches. CDR3 sequence: CAISRQGGNTGELFF. Here the CDR3 DNA reads TGTGCCATCAGCCGACAGGGGGGAAACACCGGGGAGCTGTTTTTT.

The gene calls are TRBV2 and TRBJ2-5; TRBD1 agrees at 8 bases. CDR1 SNHLY and CDR2 FYNNEI come from the germline V gene. The CDR3 totals 13 residues. V lost 6 bases and J lost 4; bases outside the gene matches: 4. CDR3 in DNA: TGTGCCAGCAGCGAGACAGGGGTAGAGACCCAGTACTTC. Protein sequence: CASSETGVETQYF.

There are a few counts of this clone. J is TRBJ2-7 and V is TRBV6-1; D is undetermined. Germline V lookup: CDR1 MNHNS, CDR2 SASEGT. Trimming took off 3 bases at V and 0 bases at J, with 12 bases between the two ends. The CDR3 runs to 15 residues. CDR3 in amino acids: CASSDRIAGSYEQYF. CDR3 nucleotides: TGTGCCAGCAGTGATAGGATCGCAGGCTCCTACGAGCAGTACTTC.

The rearrangement links TRBV5-1 to TRBJ1-4; the D is unclear. Trimming took off 4 bases at V and 0 bases at J, with 13 bases between the two ends. CDR3 length: 16 residues. Germline assignment: CDR1 SGHRS and CDR2 YFSETQ. The CDR3, as DNA: TGCGCCAGCAGCCGCCTCGTCGGCGCAACTAATGAAAAACTGTTTTTT. Its translation: CASSRLVGATNEKLFF.

The V and J genes are TRBV6-2 or TRBV6-3 and TRBJ2-3; D gene uncertain. V lost 2 bases to trimming and J lost 4 bases, with 13 bases between them. Germline lookup yields CDR1 MNHEY and CDR2 SVGEGT. The CDR3 loop spans 15 amino acids. CDR3 nucleotides: TGTGCCAGCAGTTACGTGCAGCACCCCCCAGATACGCAGTATTTT. Translated: CASSYVQHPPDTQYF.

The J gene is TRBJ2-2, the V gene TRBV15; D unresolved. Trimming stripped 0 bases from V and 1 base from J, with 6 bases between. In germline, CDR1 is LNHNV, CDR2 YYDKDF (reference sequence). The CDR3 is 15 residues long. CDR3 residues: CATSRDLKNTGELFF. For the CDR3, the DNA is TGTGCCACCAGCAGAGATCTTAAGAACACCGGGGAGCTGTTTTTT.

The gene calls are TRBV30 and TRBJ1-4; D unresolved. Germline V lookup: CDR1 GTSNPN, CDR2 SVGIG (reference sequence). The CDR3 loop spans 14 amino acids. The V gene lost 4 bases and the J gene lost 0 bases, with 9 bases spanning the gap. The CDR3 reads CAWNGLTTNEKLFF. In nucleotides, the CDR3 is TGTGCCTGGAACGGACTGACAACTAATGAAAAACTGTTTTTT.

V gene TRBV6-1 combines with J gene TRBJ2-1; 7 positions match TRBD2. This CDR3 has 15 amino acids. With 3 bases clipped from V and 2 bases from J, the junction kept 4 bases outside the gene matches. Germline lookup yields CDR1 MNHNS and CDR2 SASEGT. CDR3 protein: CASSESGATYNEQFF. The CDR3 region has the DNA TGTGCCAGCAGTGAGAGCGGGGCTACCTACAATGAGCAGTTCTTC.

In this sample, this clone turned up once. This chain uses TRBV7-9 with TRBJ2-3, with D perhaps TRBD2 (6 bases). The CDR3 covers 14 residues. The germline CDR1 and CDR2 sequences are SEHNR and FQNEAQ (reference sequence). With 4 bases removed from V and 0 bases from J, the gap between germline ends came to 8 bases. CDR3 sequence: CASSSGTSTDTQYF. The CDR3 region has the DNA TGTGCCAGCAGCTCGGGGACTAGCACAGATACGCAGTATTTT.

The chain employs TRBV6-1 and TRBJ2-5; TRBD2 matches at 10 bases. Germline V gene sequence: CDR1 MNHNS, CDR2 SASEGT. The CDR3 covers 16 residues. After removal of 0 bases from V and 5 bases from J, the junction contained 6 bases not matched to a gene. In nucleotides, the CDR3 is TGTGCCAGCAGTGAAGCGTCCCTAGCGGGGGAGGAGACCCAGTACTTC. Its protein product is CASSEASLAGEETQYF.

The chain couples TRBV7-2 to TRBJ2-1; D uncertain. The CDR3 sequence is 15 residues long. V was trimmed by 2 bases and J by 0 bases, leaving 8 bases between them. CDR1 SGHTA and CDR2 FQGNSA come from the germline V gene. As DNA, the CDR3 is TGTGCCAGCAGCTTAAGGGTGAGCTCCTACAATGAGCAGTTCTTC. As protein: CASSLRVSSYNEQFF. The entire variable domain, with the rest obtained from reference TRBV7-2 and TRBJ2-1, is as follows: GAGVSQSPSNKVTEKGKDVELRCDPISGHTALYWYRQSLGQGLEFLIYFQGNSAPDKSGLPSDRFSAERTGGSVSTLTIQRTQQEDSAVYLCASSLRVSSYNEQFFGPGTRLTVL.

V and J are TRBV7-9 and TRBJ2-7, with D maybe TRBD2 (6 bases). V gave up 5 bases and J gave up 6 bases, with 11 bases separating them. The germline gives CDR1 SEHNR, CDR2 FQNEAQ (reference sequence). The CDR3 has 12 amino acids. The CDR3 loop is CASSRLDLEQYF. The DNA for the CDR3 is TGTGCCAGCAGCAGACTAGATCTCGAGCAGTACTTC.